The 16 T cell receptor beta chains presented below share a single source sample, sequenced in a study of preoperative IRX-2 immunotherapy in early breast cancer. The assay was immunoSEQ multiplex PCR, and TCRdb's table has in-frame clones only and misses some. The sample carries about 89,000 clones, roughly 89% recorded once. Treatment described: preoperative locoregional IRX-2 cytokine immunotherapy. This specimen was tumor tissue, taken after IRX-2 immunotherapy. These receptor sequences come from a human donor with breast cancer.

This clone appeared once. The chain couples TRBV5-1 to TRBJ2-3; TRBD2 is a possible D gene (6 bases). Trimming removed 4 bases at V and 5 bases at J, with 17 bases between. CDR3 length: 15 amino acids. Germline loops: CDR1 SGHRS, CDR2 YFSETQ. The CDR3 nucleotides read TGCGCCAGCAGCGCGGGACGGATAGCTGGAGATACGCAGTATTTT. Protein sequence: CASSAGRIAGDTQYF.

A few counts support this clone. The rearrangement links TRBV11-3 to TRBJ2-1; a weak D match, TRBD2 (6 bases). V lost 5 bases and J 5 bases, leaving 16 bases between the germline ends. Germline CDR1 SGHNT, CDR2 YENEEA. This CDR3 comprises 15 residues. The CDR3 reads CASSPGDFANNEQFF. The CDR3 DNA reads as TGTGCCAGCAGCCCTGGGGACTTCGCCAACAATGAGCAGTTCTTC. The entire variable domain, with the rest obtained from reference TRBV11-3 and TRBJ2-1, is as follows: EAGVVQSPRYKIIEKKQPVAFWCNPISGHNTLYWYLQNLGQGPELLIRYENEEAVDDSQLPKDRFSAERLKGVDSTLKIQPAELGDSAVYLCASSPGDFANNEQFFGPGTRLTVL.

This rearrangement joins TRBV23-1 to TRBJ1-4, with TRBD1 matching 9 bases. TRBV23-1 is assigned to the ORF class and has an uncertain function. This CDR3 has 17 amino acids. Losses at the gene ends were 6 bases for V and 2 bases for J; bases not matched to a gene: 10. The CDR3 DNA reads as TGCGCCAGCAGCGTTACAGGGGGCGCATGGACTAATGAAAAACTGTTTTTT. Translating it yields CASSVTGGAWTNEKLFF.

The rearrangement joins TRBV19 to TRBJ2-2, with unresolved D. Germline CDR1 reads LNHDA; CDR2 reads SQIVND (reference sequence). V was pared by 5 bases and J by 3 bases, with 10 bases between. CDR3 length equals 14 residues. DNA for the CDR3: TGTGCCAGTAGTTTAAGAAGGGACACCGGGGAGCTGTTTTTT. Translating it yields CASSLRRDTGELFF.

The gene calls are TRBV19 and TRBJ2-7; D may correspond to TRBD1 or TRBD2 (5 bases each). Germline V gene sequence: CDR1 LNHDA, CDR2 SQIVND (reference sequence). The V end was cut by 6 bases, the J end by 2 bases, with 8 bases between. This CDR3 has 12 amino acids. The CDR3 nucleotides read TGTGCCAGTAGGGGGACCACCTACGAGCAGTACTTC. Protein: CASRGTTYEQYF.

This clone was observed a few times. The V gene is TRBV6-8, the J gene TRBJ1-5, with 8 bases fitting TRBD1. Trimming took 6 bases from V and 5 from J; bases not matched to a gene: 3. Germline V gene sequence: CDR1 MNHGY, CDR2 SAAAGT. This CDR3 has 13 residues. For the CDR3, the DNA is TGTGCCAGCAGCCCGACAGGGGATCAGCCCCAGCATTTT. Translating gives CASSPTGDQPQHF.

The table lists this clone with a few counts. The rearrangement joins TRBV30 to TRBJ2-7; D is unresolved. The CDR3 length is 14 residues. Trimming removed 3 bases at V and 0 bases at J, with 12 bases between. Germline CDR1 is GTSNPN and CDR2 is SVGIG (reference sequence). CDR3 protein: CAWRTLGTSYEQYF. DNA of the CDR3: TGTGCCTGGAGGACCCTAGGTACCTCCTACGAGCAGTACTTC.

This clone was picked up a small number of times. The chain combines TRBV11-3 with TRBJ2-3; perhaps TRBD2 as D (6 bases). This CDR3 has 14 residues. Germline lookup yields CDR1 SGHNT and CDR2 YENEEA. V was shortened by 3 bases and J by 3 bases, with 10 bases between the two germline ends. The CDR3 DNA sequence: TGTGCCAGCAGCTTTGGCGGGAATACAGATACGCAGTATTTT. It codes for CASSFGGNTDTQYF.

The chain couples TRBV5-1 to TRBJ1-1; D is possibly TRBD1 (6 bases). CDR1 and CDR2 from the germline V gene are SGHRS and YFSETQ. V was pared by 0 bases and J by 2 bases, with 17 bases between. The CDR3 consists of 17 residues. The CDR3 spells CASSLDFGGPLNTEAFF. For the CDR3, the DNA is TGCGCCAGCAGCTTGGATTTTGGGGGCCCTCTCAACACTGAAGCTTTCTTT.

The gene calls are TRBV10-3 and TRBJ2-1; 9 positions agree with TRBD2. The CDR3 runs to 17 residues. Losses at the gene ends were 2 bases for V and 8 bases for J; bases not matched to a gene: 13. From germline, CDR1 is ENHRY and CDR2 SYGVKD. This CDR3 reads CAISERLAGDGQHEQFF. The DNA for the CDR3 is TGTGCCATCAGTGAGAGATTAGCGGGGGACGGACAGCATGAGCAGTTCTTC.

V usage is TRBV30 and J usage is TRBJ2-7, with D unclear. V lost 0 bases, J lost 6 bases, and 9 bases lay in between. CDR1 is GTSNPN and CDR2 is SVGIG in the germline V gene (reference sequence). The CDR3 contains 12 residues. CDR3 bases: TGTGCCTGGAGTGTACCAGCTGCCGAGCAGTACTTC. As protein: CAWSVPAAEQYF.

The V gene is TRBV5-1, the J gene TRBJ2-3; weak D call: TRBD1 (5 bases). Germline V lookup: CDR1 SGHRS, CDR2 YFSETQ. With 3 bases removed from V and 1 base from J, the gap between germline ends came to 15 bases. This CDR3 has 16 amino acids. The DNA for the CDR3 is TGCGCCAGCAGCTCATCTCTAGGGGTGGGCACAGATACGCAGTATTTT. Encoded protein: CASSSSLGVGTDTQYF.

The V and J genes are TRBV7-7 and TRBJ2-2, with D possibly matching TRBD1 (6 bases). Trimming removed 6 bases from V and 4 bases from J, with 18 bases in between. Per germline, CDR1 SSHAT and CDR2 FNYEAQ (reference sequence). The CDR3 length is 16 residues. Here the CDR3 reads CASSNTGTRLTGELFF. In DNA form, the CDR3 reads TGTGCCAGCAGTAACACCGGGACACGACTCACCGGGGAGCTGTTTTTT.

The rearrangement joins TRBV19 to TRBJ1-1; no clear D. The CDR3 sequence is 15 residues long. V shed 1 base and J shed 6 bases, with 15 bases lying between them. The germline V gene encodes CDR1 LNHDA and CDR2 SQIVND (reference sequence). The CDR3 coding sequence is TGTGCCAGTAGTATAGCTCCAGGAGGTAGGCCTGAAGCTTTCTTT. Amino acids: CASSIAPGGRPEAFF.

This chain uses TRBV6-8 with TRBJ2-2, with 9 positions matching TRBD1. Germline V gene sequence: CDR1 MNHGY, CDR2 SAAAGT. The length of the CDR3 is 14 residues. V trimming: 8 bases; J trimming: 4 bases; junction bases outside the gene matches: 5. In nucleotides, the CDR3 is TGTGCCAGCGCGACAGGGGGAGTCACCGGGGAGCTGTTTTTT. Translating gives CASATGGVTGELFF.

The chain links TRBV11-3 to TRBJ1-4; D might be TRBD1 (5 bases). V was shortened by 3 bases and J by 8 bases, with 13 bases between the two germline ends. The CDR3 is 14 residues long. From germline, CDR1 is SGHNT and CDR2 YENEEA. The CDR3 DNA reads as TGTGCCAGCAGCTTGGGGGGGTCCTCAGAAAAACTGTTTTTT. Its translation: CASSLGGSSEKLFF.